This T cell receptor (beta chain) was obtained from a study of cytomegalovirus exposure and HLA in healthy donors. Turning to this clone: Its antigen is unidentified.

Points from the study as a whole: Earlier findings revealed that most TCR beta V segments proved productive either about 90% or about 30% of the time. Roughly uniform sequencing depth across donors was assumed, possibly incorrectly.

The CDR3 length is 12 residues. Germline loops: CDR1 LNHDA, CDR2 SQIVND (reference sequence). The V gene lost 5 bases and the J gene lost 5 bases, with 9 bases spanning the gap. The study ran its PCR with 60 Vbeta and 13 Jbeta primers. The protocol was immunoSEQ multiplex PCR, while the TCRdb copy is restricted to in-frame clones and leaves out a portion. The sample records 100,000 or so clones, 78% being singletons. The sample was PBMCs. The TCR originated in a man between 25 and 39 years old in good health and CMV-seronegative. The chain combines TRBV19 with TRBJ2-5, with D possibly matching TRBD1 (7 bases). CDR3 DNA: TGTGCCAGTAGTCCAGGGGGGGAGACCCAGTACTTC. Translating gives CASSPGGETQYF.